A selection of T cell receptor beta chains follows, all from one sample in a study of blood T cell repertoires in COVID-19. The protocol was immunoSEQ multiplex PCR, while the TCRdb copy is restricted to in-frame clones and leaves out a portion. Altogether fewer than 120,000 clones are present, just over 75% being singletons, with the ten largest covering roughly 3.8%. Sequencing was carried out using peripheral blood. The receptors here all came from a woman aged 80 or over with acute or convalescent COVID-19. CDR3s include the opening cysteine and the closing phenylalanine or tryptophan. D genes are given only for firm matches. Clone size is given for some rows only: seen once, a few or many times, or a class if the clone is expanded.

abundance: few; v_gene: TRBV7-9; d_gene: -; j_gene: TRBJ2-5; CDR3aa: CASSLDTQETQYF; CDR3nt: TGTGCCAGCAGCCTGGACACTCAAGAGACCCAGTACTTC
abundance: -; v_gene: TRBV18; d_gene: TRBD2; j_gene: TRBJ2-7; CDR3aa: CASSPPTTSGRFYEQYF; CDR3nt: TGTGCCAGCTCACCACCGACTACCAGCGGGAGGTTCTACGAGCAGTACTTC
abundance: -; v_gene: TRBV4-3; d_gene: -; j_gene: TRBJ2-4; CDR3aa: CASSQDGGGLGKNIQYF; CDR3nt: TGCGCCAGCAGCCAAGATGGAGGGGGCCTTGGCAAAAACATTCAGTACTTC
abundance: many; v_gene: TRBV15; d_gene: TRBD1; j_gene: TRBJ2-1; CDR3aa: CATSAAGTGGLNEQFF; CDR3nt: TGTGCCACCAGCGCTGCCGGGACAGGGGGTTTAAATGAGCAGTTCTTC
abundance: once; v_gene: TRBV7-9; d_gene: -; j_gene: TRBJ1-2; CDR3aa: CAAGTPSANYGYTF; CDR3nt: TGTGCCGCCGGGACACCTTCAGCTAACTATGGCTACACCTTC
abundance: -; v_gene: TRBV3-1/TRBV3-2; d_gene: TRBD2; j_gene: TRBJ2-3; CDR3aa: CASSLGTSGGHTQYF; CDR3nt: TGTGCCAGCAGCCTAGGGACTAGCGGGGGACATACGCAGTATTTT
abundance: -; v_gene: TRBV6-1; d_gene: TRBD1; j_gene: TRBJ2-7; CDR3aa: CASRYQTGDEQYF; CDR3nt: TGTGCCAGCAGGTACCAGACAGGGGACGAGCAGTACTTC
abundance: -; v_gene: TRBV5-4; d_gene: -; j_gene: TRBJ1-1; CDR3aa: CASRETGMNTEAFF; CDR3nt: TGTGCCAGCAGGGAGACAGGAATGAACACTGAAGCTTTCTTT
abundance: -; v_gene: TRBV7-8; d_gene: -; j_gene: TRBJ1-2; CDR3aa: CASSLNRAQANYGYTF; CDR3nt: TGTGCCAGCAGCTTAAACAGGGCGCAAGCTAACTATGGCTACACCTTC
abundance: -; v_gene: TRBV5-1; d_gene: -; j_gene: TRBJ1-2; CDR3aa: CASRVEGQTYGYTF; CDR3nt: TGCGCCAGCAGAGTCGAAGGACAGACCTATGGCTACACCTTC
abundance: -; v_gene: TRBV5-1; d_gene: -; j_gene: TRBJ1-6; CDR3aa: CASSLGQGYNSPLHF; CDR3nt: TGCGCCAGCAGCTTGGGGCAGGGATATAATTCACCCCTCCACTTT
abundance: few; v_gene: TRBV30; d_gene: -; j_gene: TRBJ2-5; CDR3aa: CAWSPLSLAEETQYF; CDR3nt: TGTGCCTGGAGTCCCCTCTCCCTAGCCGAGGAGACCCAGTACTTC
abundance: -; v_gene: TRBV5-4; d_gene: TRBD1; j_gene: TRBJ1-1; CDR3aa: CASSLITGVGTEAFF; CDR3nt: TGTGCCAGCAGCTTAATCACAGGGGTCGGCACTGAAGCTTTCTTT
abundance: few; v_gene: TRBV6-2/TRBV6-3; d_gene: TRBD2; j_gene: TRBJ2-1; CDR3aa: CASSKLAAPVF; CDR3nt: TGTGCCAGCAGCAAACTAGCGGCCCCCGTCTTC
abundance: -; v_gene: TRBV7-3; d_gene: -; j_gene: TRBJ2-3; CDR3aa: CASSLNLGTRTDTQYF; CDR3nt: TGTGCCAGCAGCTTAAATCTGGGGACACGCACAGATACGCAGTATTTT
abundance: -; v_gene: TRBV7-2; d_gene: -; j_gene: TRBJ1-1; CDR3aa: CASSLSGDTEAFF; CDR3nt: TGTGCCAGCAGCTTGTCGGGTGACACTGAAGCTTTCTTT
abundance: -; v_gene: TRBV3-1/TRBV3-2; d_gene: -; j_gene: TRBJ2-6; CDR3aa: CASSPRYGAISGANVLTF; CDR3nt: TGTGCCAGCAGCCCCCGGTACGGAGCAATCTCTGGGGCCAACGTCCTGACTTTC
abundance: -; v_gene: TRBV18; d_gene: -; j_gene: TRBJ1-2; CDR3aa: CASSLDTNYGYTF; CDR3nt: TGTGCCAGCTCACTCGACACAAACTATGGCTACACCTTC
abundance: -; v_gene: TRBV4-2; d_gene: -; j_gene: TRBJ1-6; CDR3aa: CASSRLVSEPRNSPLHF; CDR3nt: TGTGCCAGCAGTCGTCTCGTATCGGAGCCGAGGAATTCACCCCTCCACTTT
abundance: -; v_gene: TRBV6-5; d_gene: -; j_gene: TRBJ1-3; CDR3aa: CASSWDTPSGNTIYF; CDR3nt: TGTGCCAGCAGTTGGGACACCCCCTCTGGAAACACCATATATTTT
abundance: -; v_gene: TRBV5-4; d_gene: -; j_gene: TRBJ1-4; CDR3aa: CASSLTSGVGEKLFF; CDR3nt: TGTGCCAGCAGTCTCACCTCGGGGGTAGGCGAAAAACTGTTTTTT
abundance: -; v_gene: TRBV27; d_gene: -; j_gene: TRBJ2-1; CDR3aa: CASSFVRTPQGFNEQFF; CDR3nt: TGTGCCAGCAGCTTCGTACGGACCCCTCAGGGGTTCAATGAGCAGTTCTTC
abundance: -; v_gene: TRBV19; d_gene: -; j_gene: TRBJ1-5; CDR3aa: CASSDRGWPQHF; CDR3nt: TGTGCCAGTAGTGATCGGGGGTGGCCCCAGCATTTT
abundance: few; v_gene: TRBV19; d_gene: -; j_gene: TRBJ1-3; CDR3aa: CASIQTDYSGNTIYF; CDR3nt: TGTGCCAGTATCCAGACAGATTACTCTGGAAACACCATATATTTT
abundance: -; v_gene: TRBV7-2; d_gene: -; j_gene: TRBJ1-2; CDR3aa: CASSPPFPGSYGYTF; CDR3nt: TGTGCCAGCAGCCCCCCCTTCCCAGGGTCCTATGGCTACACCTTC
abundance: -; v_gene: TRBV6-1; d_gene: -; j_gene: TRBJ1-3; CDR3aa: CASSEVTPGSSGNTIYF; CDR3nt: TGTGCCAGCAGTGAAGTGACCCCGGGAAGTTCTGGAAACACCATATATTTT